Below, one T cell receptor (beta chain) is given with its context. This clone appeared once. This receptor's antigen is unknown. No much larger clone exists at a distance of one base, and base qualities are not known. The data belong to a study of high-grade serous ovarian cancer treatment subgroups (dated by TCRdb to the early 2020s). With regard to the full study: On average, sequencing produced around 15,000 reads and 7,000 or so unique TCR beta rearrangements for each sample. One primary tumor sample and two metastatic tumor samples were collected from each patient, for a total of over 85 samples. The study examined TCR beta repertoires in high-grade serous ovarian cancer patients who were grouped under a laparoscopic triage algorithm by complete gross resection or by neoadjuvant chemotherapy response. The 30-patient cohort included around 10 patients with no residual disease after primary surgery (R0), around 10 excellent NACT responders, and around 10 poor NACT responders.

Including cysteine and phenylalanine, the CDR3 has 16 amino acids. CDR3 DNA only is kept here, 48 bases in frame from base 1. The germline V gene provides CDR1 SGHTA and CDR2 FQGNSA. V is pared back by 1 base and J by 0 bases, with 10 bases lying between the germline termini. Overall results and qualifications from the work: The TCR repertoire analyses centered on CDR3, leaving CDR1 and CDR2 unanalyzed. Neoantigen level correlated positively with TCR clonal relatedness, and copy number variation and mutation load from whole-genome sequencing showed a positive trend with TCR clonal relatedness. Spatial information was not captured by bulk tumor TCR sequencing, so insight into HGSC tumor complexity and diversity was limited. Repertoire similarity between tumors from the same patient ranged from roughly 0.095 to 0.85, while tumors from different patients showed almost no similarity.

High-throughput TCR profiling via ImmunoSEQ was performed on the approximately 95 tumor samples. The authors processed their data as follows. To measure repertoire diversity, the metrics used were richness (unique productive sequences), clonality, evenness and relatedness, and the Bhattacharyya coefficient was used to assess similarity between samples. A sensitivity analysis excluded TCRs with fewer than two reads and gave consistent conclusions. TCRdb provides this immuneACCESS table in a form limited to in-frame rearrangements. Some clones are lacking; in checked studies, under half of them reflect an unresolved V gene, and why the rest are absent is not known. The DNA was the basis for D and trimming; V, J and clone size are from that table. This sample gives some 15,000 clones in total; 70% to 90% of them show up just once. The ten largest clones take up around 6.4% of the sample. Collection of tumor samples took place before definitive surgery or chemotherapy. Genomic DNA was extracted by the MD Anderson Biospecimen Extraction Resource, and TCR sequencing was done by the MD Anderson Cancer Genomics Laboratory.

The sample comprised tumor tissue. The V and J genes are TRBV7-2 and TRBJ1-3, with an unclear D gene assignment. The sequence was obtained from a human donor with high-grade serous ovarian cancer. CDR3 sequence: CASSLVSGGSGNTIYF. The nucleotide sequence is TGTGCCAGCAGCTTAGTCAGCGGTGGCTCTGGAAACACCATATATTTT. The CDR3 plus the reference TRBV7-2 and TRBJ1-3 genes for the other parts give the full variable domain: GAGVSQSPSNKVTEKGKDVELRCDPISGHTALYWYRQSLGQGLEFLIYFQGNSAPDKSGLPSDRFSAERTGGSVSTLTIQRTQQEDSAVYLCASSLVSGGSGNTIYFGEGSWLTVV.